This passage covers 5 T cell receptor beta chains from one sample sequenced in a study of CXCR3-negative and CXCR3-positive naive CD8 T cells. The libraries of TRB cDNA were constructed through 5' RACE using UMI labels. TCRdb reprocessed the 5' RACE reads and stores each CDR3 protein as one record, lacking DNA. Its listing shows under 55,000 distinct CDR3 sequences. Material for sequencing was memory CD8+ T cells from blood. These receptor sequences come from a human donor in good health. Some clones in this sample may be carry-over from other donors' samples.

CDR3 protein: CASSQYAPRMNTEAFF. The gene calls are TRBV14 and TRBJ1-1; TCRdb proposes TRBD1, but this gene call is untestable without DNA. The length of the CDR3 is 16 residues. Germline assignment: CDR1 SGHDN and CDR2 FVKESK.

This CDR3 reads CASSEVGQGDWYEQYF. The V and J genes are TRBV2 and TRBJ2-7; TCRdb selects TRBD1, and the lack of DNA leaves this call unchecked. The CDR3 is 16 amino acids. Germline-derived CDR1 and CDR2 are SNHLY and FYNNEI. Based on the CDR3 plus reference TRBV2 and TRBJ2-7, the full variable domain is EPEVTQTPSHQVTQMGQEVILRCVPISNHLYFYWYRQILGQKVEFLVSFYNNEISEKSEIFDDQFSVERPDGSNFTLKIRSTKLEDSAMYFCASSEVGQGDWYEQYFGPGTRLTVT.

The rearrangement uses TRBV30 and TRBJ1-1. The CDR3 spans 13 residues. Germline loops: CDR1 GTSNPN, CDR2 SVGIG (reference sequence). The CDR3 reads CAWSEAGYTEAFF.

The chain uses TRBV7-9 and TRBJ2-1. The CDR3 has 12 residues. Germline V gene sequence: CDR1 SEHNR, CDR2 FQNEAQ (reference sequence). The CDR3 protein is CASSLALLEQFF.

CDR3 amino acids: CSVLGQNEKLFF. The chain recombines TRBV29-1 with TRBJ1-4; the D call from TCRdb, TRBD1, cannot be confirmed without DNA. Germline V gene lookup returns CDR1 SQVTM and CDR2 ANQGSEA. The CDR3 has 12 residues. The full variable domain, rest sourced from reference TRBV29-1 and TRBJ1-4, is SAVISQKPSRDICQRGTSLTIQCQVDSQVTMMFWYRQQPGQSLTLIATANQGSEATYESGFVIDKFPISRPNLTFSTLTVSNMSPEDSSIYLCSVLGQNEKLFFGSGTQLSVL.